This T cell receptor beta chain was sequenced in a study of human T cells and chemical hapten exposure. This clonotype was found a few times. The V gene lost 5 bases and the J gene lost 4 bases, with 9 bases spanning the gap. The CDR3 loop spans 13 amino acids. The germline V gene encodes CDR1 LNHDA and CDR2 SQIVND (reference sequence). Time point defined: patch test 3, about 24 weeks after DPC sensitization. The treatment: therapeutic diphenylcyclopropenone sensitization with weekly scalp DPC. Investigators collected blood before applying each patch test. Blood, whole and unfractionated, served as the source for total RNA extraction. TCRdb used MiXCR to reprocess the RACE reads, holding one entry per CDR3 protein. The sample shows 28,000 or so distinct CDR3 sequences, nearly 6% of them seen only once.

The chain carries TRBV19 and TRBJ2-1; weak D call: TRBD2 (6 bases). The clonotype comes from a man aged 25 to 40 with alopecia areata. Some clones in this sample may be carry-over from other donors' samples. This material consisted of whole blood, taken in connection with sensitization to the hapten diphenylcyclopropenone (DPC). CDR3 DNA: TGTGCCAGTAGTCAGGACTATTACAATGAGCAGTTCTTC. Its translation is CASSQDYYNEQFF.